This TCR beta chain was profiled in a study of blood T cell repertoires in COVID-19 (dated by TCRdb to the early 2020s). The study in broad terms: Samples covering the acute and convalescent phases of COVID-19 were provided by collaborators in the United States, Italy and Spain. Nearly every sample came with metadata listing a de-identified subject ID, COVID-19 status, age in years and sex. The material from the prospective study consisted of cDNA or gDNA derived from T cells, B-cell-depleted T cells, or PBMCs. The repertoires were released in a freely available public database meant as a resource for research on the immune response to SARS-CoV-2. Where available, HLA class I and class II types were obtained from metadata supplied by the sample provider rather than from assay-based typing. The samples were drawn from the first 160 participants of the ongoing ImmuneRACE study and from roughly 1,300 subjects provided by 6 global collaborators. The dataset comprised deeply sampled blood TCRbeta repertoires from subjects exposed to, actively infected with, or recovered from COVID-19.

The CDR3 sequence holds 15 residues, the cysteine and phenylalanine included. CDR3 DNA only is kept here, 45 bases in frame from base 1. In the germline V gene (reference sequence), CDR1 corresponds to MNHEY and CDR2 to SMNVEV. Here V drops 5 bases and J drops 1 base, and the junction holds 7 bases not matched to any gene. Study-wide findings and limitations: The amount of clinical and demographic metadata varied by source and participant and was provided uncurated.

Collaborating institutions collected whole blood in K2EDTA tubes following their own protocols. Collaborator samples were shipped for TCRbeta analysis as frozen whole blood, isolated PBMCs, or DNA extracted from either sample type. This clone was found once. The clone's antigen remains unknown. The sample holds no much larger clone one base away, and base qualities are not on file. TCRbeta CDR3 regions were amplified from genomic DNA by means of the immunoSEQ Assay, a bias-controlled multiplex PCR. In the source study's methods: Nucleated cell counts per sample were estimated from amplification of reference gene primers within the assay. To quantify the absolute abundance of each unique TCRbeta CDR3 rearrangement, sequence reads were collapsed and filtered. For each sample, productive Simpson clonality was calculated as the square root of Simpson's diversity index over productive rearrangements. TCRdb stores this immuneACCESS table with in-frame sequences only. Part of the clones is absent; in the studies checked, under half of the shortfall reflects unresolved V genes, and no reason is known for the rest. For V, J and clone size, that table is used; D and trimming come from the DNA. Recorded for this sample are approximately 20,000 clones; roughly 91% of them occurred a single time. 15% to 20% of the sample goes to the ten largest clones.

This sequence was found in a human donor in a cohort sampled during active COVID-19. This chain is built from TRBV27 and TRBJ2-7, with 8 bases matching TRBD2. Sequencing was performed on peripheral blood. The CDR3 is CASSTSGLGSYEQYF. The bases read TGTGCCAGCAGTACATCGGGACTAGGGTCCTACGAGCAGTACTTC.